The sequence of this TCR beta chain was determined in a study of control samples from healthy donors and cancer patients. Trimming at V came to 0 bases and at J to 4 bases, leaving 8 bases not matched to a gene. Germline V gives CDR1 WNHNN, CDR2 SYGVQD (reference sequence). The CDR3 sequence is 17 residues long. Here immunoSEQ multiplex PCR was the method, and the copy in TCRdb shows in-frame clones only, minus some. This sample carries 150,000 or so clones, about 93% of them seen once, and the ten largest clones take over 4%. Sequencing input: blood. This sequence joins TRBV10-1 and TRBJ2-2; 7 nucleotides align to TRBD1. The TCR was taken from an older woman in good health. CDR3 coding DNA: TGCGCCAGCAGTGAGTCCAGGGGGTCTAGTACCACCGGGGAGCTGTTTTTT. This translates into CASSESRGSSTTGELFF.